A selection of T cell receptor beta chains follows, all from one sample in a study of T cell changes during pregnancy in multiple sclerosis. Clones were sequenced by immunoSEQ multiplex PCR, and TCRdb holds only the in-frame ones, with some missing. Among about 58,000 clones listed, about 90% were seen once. The input for sequencing was CD4+ T cells from peripheral blood mononuclear cells, taken after pregnancy. The receptor source for this set is a female donor in good health, enrolled as a control in a pregnancy study. Each CDR3 is given with its conserved first and last residue. D genes are given only for firm matches. For some rows the clone size is stated as once, few or many, or as a class when expanded; others skip it.

TRBJ1-6	-	-	TRBV18	CASSPSGTYNSPLHF	TGTGCCAGCTCACCGTCCGGGACCTATAATTCACCCCTCCACTTT
TRBJ2-2	-	-	TRBV4-3	CASSPADSHTGELFF	TGCGCCAGCAGCCCGGCGGACAGCCACACCGGGGAGCTGTTTTTT
TRBJ1-1	-	-	TRBV7-9	CASSPGLTERTEAFF	TGTGCCAGCAGCCCGGGACTAACGGAACGGACTGAAGCTTTCTTT
TRBJ1-2	-	-	TRBV30	CAWSGGGGYTF	TGTGCCTGGAGTGGGGGGGGCGGCTACACCTTC
TRBJ1-2	-	-	TRBV19	CASSPSNNYGYTF	TGTGCCAGTAGTCCCTCTAATAACTATGGCTACACCTTC
TRBJ2-7	TRBD2	-	TRBV7-9	CASSSRVTSGGAMNEQYF	TGTGCCAGCAGCTCCAGAGTGACTAGCGGGGGGGCAATGAACGAGCAGTACTTC
TRBJ1-2	-	medium-sized	TRBV6-1	CAIRIGAGVGGYTF	TGTGCCATCCGTATAGGGGCGGGGGTAGGAGGCTACACCTTC
TRBJ1-2	TRBD1	-	TRBV5-1	CASSLAMNRGGGYTF	TGCGCCAGCAGCTTGGCCATGAACAGGGGAGGTGGCTACACCTTC
TRBJ2-1	TRBD1	-	TRBV27	CASRRMTGSSYNEQFF	TGTGCCAGCAGGAGAATGACAGGGAGCTCCTACAATGAGCAGTTCTTC
TRBJ2-3	-	once	TRBV9	CASSWATDTQYF	TGTGCCAGCAGCTGGGCGACAGATACGCAGTATTTT
TRBJ2-5	TRBD1	-	TRBV29-1	CSVTLTTGNQETQYF	TGCAGCGTAACCCTAACGACAGGGAACCAAGAGACCCAGTACTTC
TRBJ1-5	TRBD1	-	TRBV30	CAWSADRGMAYSNQPQHF	TGTGCCTGGAGTGCCGACAGGGGGATGGCATATAGCAATCAGCCCCAGCATTTT
TRBJ1-2	TRBD1	few	TRBV19	CASSTRQGYGYTF	TGTGCCAGTAGTACCCGACAGGGCTATGGCTACACCTTC
TRBJ2-2	TRBD2	-	TRBV30	CAWSTSGGAGTGELFF	TGTGCCTGGAGTACTAGCGGGGGGGCAGGCACCGGGGAGCTGTTTTTT
TRBJ2-3	-	-	TRBV5-4	CASSLEVFRPDTQYF	TGTGCCAGCAGCTTGGAAGTCTTCAGGCCAGATACGCAGTATTTT
TRBJ1-5	TRBD1	once	TRBV7-8	CASSSGQGGQPQHF	TGTGCCAGCAGCTCGGGACAGGGTGGACAGCCCCAGCATTTT
TRBJ2-3	TRBD2	-	TRBV5-4	CASSSKRGGFTDTQYF	TGTGCCAGCAGCTCTAAGCGGGGGGGGTTCACAGATACGCAGTATTTT
TRBJ2-7	TRBD2	once	TRBV30	CAWSVGGGLAGNEQYF	TGTGCCTGGAGTGTAGGGGGGGGACTAGCGGGGAACGAGCAGTACTTC
TRBJ1-2	-	once	TRBV4-1	CASSQDRGGFNYGYTF	TGCGCCAGCAGCCAAGACAGGGGTGGGTTTAACTATGGCTACACCTTC
TRBJ2-7	TRBD1	once	TRBV5-4	CASSLQGSYEQYF	TGTGCCAGCAGCTTACAGGGGTCCTACGAGCAGTACTTC
TRBJ1-3	-	-	TRBV18	CASSPGRSSGNTIYF	TGTGCCAGCTCACCGGGCAGAAGCTCTGGAAACACCATATATTTT
TRBJ2-5	TRBD1	-	TRBV5-6	CASNLGQPLETQYF	TGTGCCAGCAACTTGGGACAGCCGTTAGAGACCCAGTACTTC
TRBJ2-5	-	-	TRBV5-4	CASSLAGTQETQYF	TGTGCCAGCAGCTTGGCCGGGACACAAGAGACCCAGTACTTC
TRBJ1-1	-	-	TRBV2	CASSDSMNTEAFF	TGTGCCAGCAGTGATAGCATGAACACTGAAGCTTTCTTT
TRBJ2-7	-	once	TRBV4-3	CASSQFSGDTYEQYF	TGCGCCAGCAGCCAATTCTCAGGGGACACCTACGAGCAGTACTTC
TRBJ1-2	-	-	TRBV11-2	CASSLTGAWSYGYTF	TGTGCCAGCAGCCTAACGGGAGCCTGGAGCTATGGCTACACCTTC
TRBJ2-3	-	-	TRBV7-3	CASSLRRIGTDTQYF	TGTGCCAGCAGCTTAAGGAGGATAGGCACAGATACGCAGTATTTT
TRBJ1-1	TRBD1	-	TRBV6-1	CASSERTGVYEAFF	TGTGCCAGCAGTGAACGGACAGGGGTTTATGAAGCTTTCTTT
TRBJ1-2	TRBD1	-	TRBV2	CASSEGGHRGWRGYTF	TGTGCCAGCAGTGAAGGAGGACACAGGGGCTGGAGGGGCTACACCTTC
TRBJ2-3	TRBD2	-	TRBV7-2	CASSLGGSWEGTDTQYF	TGTGCCAGCAGCTTGGGAGGGTCCTGGGAGGGCACAGATACGCAGTATTTT
TRBJ2-3	TRBD1	once	TRBV5-1	CASSRPGTGDDTQYF	TGCGCCAGCAGCCGGCCCGGGACAGGGGACGATACGCAGTATTTT
TRBJ2-4	TRBD2	-	TRBV6-1	CASRDSGGAGYF	TGTGCCAGCAGGGATAGCGGGGGGGCCGGGTACTTC
TRBJ2-5	-	-	TRBV5-1	CASSWPEETQYF	TGCGCCAGCAGCTGGCCGGAGGAGACCCAGTACTTC